This T cell receptor (beta chain) comes out of a study of PD-1 blockade in classical Hodgkin lymphoma. Only in-frame clones appear in the TCRdb table, and some are missing; sequencing was by immunoSEQ multiplex PCR. The sample contains around 37,000 clones, around nine tenths of which appear only once. The CDR3 extends over 14 amino acids. Trimming pared 5 bases from V and 0 bases from J, leaving 8 bases between. The germline V gene has CDR1 SEHNR and CDR2 FQNEAQ (reference sequence). Time point in this sample: cycle 4 day 1 (C4D1), after more than five weeks of nivolumab. Relapses following autologous stem cell transplantation were seen in all patients, with brentuximab vedotin exposure varying. With magnetic negative selection, CD4+ T cells were purified from PBMCs that had been thawed.

The source of this sequence is a human donor with classical Hodgkin lymphoma. The chain employs TRBV7-9 and TRBJ1-5; maybe TRBD1 (5 bases). The material sequenced was CD4+ T cells from blood, taken before the fourth cycle of nivolumab. This CDR3 is CASSPGNSNQPQHF. CDR3 nucleotides: TGTGCCAGCAGCCCAGGGAATAGCAATCAGCCCCAGCATTTT.